This is a list of T cell receptor beta chains from one sample in a study of blood T cell repertoires in COVID-19. Data came from immunoSEQ multiplex PCR; TCRdb stores just in-frame clones and leaves some out. Here the sample spans under 250,000 clones, around nine tenths being singletons. The sequencing input was peripheral blood. All receptors come from a man between 60 and 75 years old with COVID-19, enrolled during active disease. CDR3s include the opening cysteine and the closing phenylalanine or tryptophan. D genes are given only for firm matches. The size field is filled for only some rows; it gives once, few, many or a size class.

NA | NA | TRBJ1-1 | TRBV5-1 | CASSSTVNTEAFF | TGCGCCAGCTCCTCTACAGTAAACACTGAAGCTTTCTTT
TRBD2 | NA | TRBJ2-2 | TRBV3-1/TRBV3-2 | CASSQVAGRTGELFF | TGTGCCAGCAGCCAAGTAGCGGGACGCACCGGGGAGCTGTTTTTT
NA | NA | TRBJ2-7 | TRBV28 | CASVPTGVESYEQYF | TGTGCCAGCGTACCGACCGGGGTTGAATCCTACGAGCAGTACTTC
TRBD1 | NA | TRBJ1-6 | TRBV6-6 | CASSQPGTGVFSPLHF | TGTGCCAGCAGTCAACCCGGGACAGGGGTTTTTTCACCCCTCCACTTT
TRBD1 | NA | TRBJ1-5 | TRBV2 | CASTGQGIENQPQHF | TGTGCCAGCACTGGACAGGGAATCGAGAATCAGCCCCAGCATTTT
NA | NA | TRBJ2-1 | TRBV10-2 | CASSVLARDEQFF | TGCGCCAGCAGTGTTCTAGCGAGGGATGAGCAGTTCTTC
TRBD1 | NA | TRBJ1-4 | TRBV4-1 | CASTRTGNGGDNEKLFF | TGCGCCAGCACCCGGACAGGGAATGGCGGGGATAATGAAAAACTGTTTTTT
NA | NA | TRBJ1-5 | TRBV18 | CASSPLGASNQPQHF | TGTGCCAGCTCACCACTTGGAGCTAGCAATCAGCCCCAGCATTTT
NA | NA | TRBJ1-6 | TRBV9 | CASSVFATYNSPLHF | TGTGCCAGCAGCGTATTTGCGACTTATAATTCACCCCTCCACTTT
NA | NA | TRBJ1-2 | TRBV6-5 | CASSTGSGYTF | TGTGCCAGCAGCACAGGGAGCGGCTACACCTTC
TRBD2 | NA | TRBJ2-2 | TRBV28 | CASSFSRLAGAGELFF | TGTGCCAGCAGTTTCAGTCGGCTAGCGGGGGCCGGGGAGCTGTTTTTT
TRBD1 | NA | TRBJ1-1 | TRBV18 | CASSPRTGNTEAFF | TGTGCCAGCTCACCCAGGACAGGGAACACTGAAGCTTTCTTT
TRBD1 | NA | TRBJ2-7 | TRBV5-1 | CASSSGQGENEQYF | TGCGCCAGCAGCTCGGGACAGGGTGAGAACGAGCAGTACTTC
NA | NA | TRBJ1-2 | TRBV27 | CASSFLSGDYGYTF | TGTGCCAGCAGTTTTCTCTCGGGGGACTATGGCTACACCTTC
NA | NA | TRBJ1-4 | TRBV4-1 | CASSLSRGEKLFF | TGCGCCAGCTCTTTGTCCCGGGGTGAAAAACTGTTTTTT
TRBD2 | NA | TRBJ2-1 | TRBV18 | CASSPPGLGYEQFF | TGTGCCAGCTCACCACCGGGACTAGGATATGAGCAGTTCTTC
NA | NA | TRBJ2-3 | TRBV6-4 | CARGTSPSGSTDTQYF | TGTGCGAGGGGGACGTCTCCCTCGGGCAGCACAGATACGCAGTATTTT
NA | once | TRBJ1-6 | TRBV4-3 | CASSQDGHVDSPLHF | TGCGCCAGCAGCCAAGATGGGCACGTTGACTCACCCCTCCACTTT
NA | NA | TRBJ2-5 | TRBV11-2 | CASSLDLARVQETQYF | TGTGCCAGCAGCTTAGATCTGGCGAGGGTCCAAGAGACCCAGTACTTC
TRBD1 | NA | TRBJ2-1 | TRBV11-3 | CASSLTVWDRVDEQFF | TGTGCCAGCAGCTTAACGGTATGGGACAGGGTGGATGAGCAGTTCTTC
NA | NA | TRBJ1-1 | TRBV28 | CASTAGGSAAPEAFF | TGTGCCAGCACCGCGGGGGGCTCTGCGGCACCTGAAGCTTTCTTT
NA | once | TRBJ2-2 | TRBV11-1 | CASSLAQWTGELFF | TGTGCCAGCAGCTTAGCGCAGTGGACCGGGGAGCTGTTTTTT
TRBD2 | NA | TRBJ2-1 | TRBV18 | CASSPGGAARGGTEQFF | TGTGCCAGCTCACCAGGGGGGGCGGCCCGGGGGGGCACTGAGCAGTTCTTC
NA | NA | TRBJ2-3 | TRBV21-1 | CASSKEGPPDRVPTDTQYF | TGTGCCAGCAGCAAAGAGGGGCCCCCGGACAGGGTGCCCACAGATACGCAGTATTTT
TRBD1 | NA | TRBJ1-5 | TRBV5-6 | CASSLTRTGRNQPQHF | TGTGCCAGCAGCTTAACGAGGACAGGGAGAAATCAGCCCCAGCATTTT
TRBD1 | NA | TRBJ1-1 | TRBV5-1 | CASRGTVAENTEAFF | TGCGCCAGCAGAGGGACAGTAGCCGAGAACACTGAAGCTTTCTTT